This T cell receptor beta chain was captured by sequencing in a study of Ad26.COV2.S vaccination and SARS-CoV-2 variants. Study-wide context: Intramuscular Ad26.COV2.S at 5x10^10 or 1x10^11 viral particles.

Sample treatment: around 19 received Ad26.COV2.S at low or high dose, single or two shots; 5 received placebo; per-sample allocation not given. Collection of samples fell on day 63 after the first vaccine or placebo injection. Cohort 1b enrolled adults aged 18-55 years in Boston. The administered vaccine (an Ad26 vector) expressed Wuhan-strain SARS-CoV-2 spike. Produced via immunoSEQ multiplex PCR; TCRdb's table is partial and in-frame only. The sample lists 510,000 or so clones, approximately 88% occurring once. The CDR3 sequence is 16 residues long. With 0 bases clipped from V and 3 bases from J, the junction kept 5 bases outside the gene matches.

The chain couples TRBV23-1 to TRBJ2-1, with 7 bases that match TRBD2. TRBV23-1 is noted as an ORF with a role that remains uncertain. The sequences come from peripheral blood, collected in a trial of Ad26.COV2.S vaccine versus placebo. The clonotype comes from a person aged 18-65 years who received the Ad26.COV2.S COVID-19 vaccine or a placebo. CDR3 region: CASSQSWRECYNEQFF. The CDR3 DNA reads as TGCGCCAGCAGTCAATCGTGGCGGGAGTGCTACAATGAGCAGTTCTTC.